What follows are 24 T cell receptor beta chains derived from one specimen sequenced in a study of cytomegalovirus exposure and HLA in healthy donors. PCR was performed using 60 Vbeta and 13 Jbeta primers. Sequencing was performed with immunoSEQ multiplex PCR; in TCRdb, only in-frame clones are kept and a portion is missing. The sample contains around 100,000 clones, around 64% of which appear only once. The sample comprised PBMCs. The receptors shown here come from a woman aged 30 to 39 in good health and CMV-seronegative.

The genes are TRBV5-1 and TRBJ2-3; no definite D call. Trimming stripped 2 bases from V and 5 bases from J, with 6 bases between. Germline CDR1 and CDR2: SGHRS and YFSETQ. CDR3 length equals 12 residues. The CDR3: CASSLSGDTQYF. In DNA form, the CDR3 reads TGCGCCAGCAGCTTATCGGGAGATACGCAGTATTTT.

The rearrangement joins TRBV6-5 to TRBJ2-3; D perhaps matches TRBD1 (6 bases). This CDR3 has 13 amino acids. The V end was cut by 6 bases, the J end by 8 bases, with 15 bases between. CDR1 is MNHEY and CDR2 is SVGAGI in the germline V gene. The CDR3 loop reads CASSRLSRGTQYF. DNA of the CDR3: TGTGCCAGCAGCCGCCTGTCCAGGGGTACGCAGTATTTT.

The V gene is TRBV27, the J gene TRBJ2-1, with D possibly being TRBD2 (6 bases). Trimming took off 5 bases at V and 7 bases at J, with 12 bases between the two ends. There are 13 residues in the CDR3. The germline CDR1 and CDR2 sequences are MNHEY and SMNVEV (reference sequence). CDR3 sequence reads: CASSRAGWNEQFF. CDR3 coding DNA: TGTGCCAGCAGTCGTGCGGGATGGAATGAGCAGTTCTTC.

The chain has TRBV4-1 and TRBJ1-4; D gene uncertain. The V and J ends lost 0 bases and 8 bases respectively, with 16 bases between them. This CDR3 has 16 amino acids. Germline V gene sequence: CDR1 MGHRA, CDR2 YSYEKL. The CDR3 is CASSQDITRVREKLFF. CDR3 coding DNA: TGCGCCAGCAGCCAAGACATTACGCGAGTACGAGAAAAACTGTTTTTT.

J is TRBJ2-1 and V is TRBV19, with D possibly matching TRBD2 (5 bases). CDR3 length equals 13 residues. Between the trimmed V and J ends, which lost 4 bases and 5 bases, there was a span of 9 bases. The germline gives CDR1 LNHDA, CDR2 SQIVND (reference sequence). CDR3 coding DNA: TGTGCCAGTAGTAGGACTGAGAACAATGAGCAGTTCTTC. Translation: CASSRTENNEQFF.

A word on this clone: An end of the junction does not agree with germline; a read error may underlie this. The chain joins TRBV7-9 to TRBJ2-7; no reliable D call. The germline V gene encodes CDR1 SEHNR and CDR2 FQNEAQ (reference sequence). This CDR3 comprises 12 residues. This CDR3 is CSSSPVSGEQYF. The DNA for the CDR3 is TGTTCCAGCAGCCCCGTATCGGGCGAGCAGTACTTC.

This chain uses TRBV7-8 with TRBJ2-1, with D tentatively TRBD1 (5 bases). Germline V gives CDR1 SGHVS, CDR2 FQNEAQ. The CDR3 runs to 15 residues. V lost 0 bases, J lost 2 bases, and 8 bases lay in between. DNA for the CDR3: TGTGCCAGCAGCTTAGCGGCAGGGACCTACAATGAGCAGTTCTTC. Amino acid sequence: CASSLAAGTYNEQFF.

With respect to this clone: This specimen includes other DNA sequences encoding the same CDR3. The chain carries TRBV11-2 and TRBJ2-7, with TRBD2 as a possible D gene (6 bases). This CDR3 spans 14 amino acids. Trimming left V 1 base short and J 1 base short, with 8 bases between. The germline V gene encodes CDR1 SGHAT and CDR2 FQNNGV. The CDR3 nucleotides read TGTGCCAGCAGCTTAGCCGGGGGTTCCTACGAGCAGTACTTC. Its translation: CASSLAGGSYEQYF.

The rearrangement joins TRBV27 to TRBJ2-7, with no clear D. CDR3 length: 12 residues. Germline V lookup: CDR1 MNHEY, CDR2 SMNVEV (reference sequence). The V and J ends lost 5 bases and 0 bases respectively, with 5 bases between them. The CDR3 coding sequence is TGTGCCAGCAGTCCGAGCTCCTACGAGCAGTACTTC. This gives the protein CASSPSSYEQYF.

This clone was found a few times. V usage is TRBV28 and J usage is TRBJ2-7; TRBD1 matches at 10 bases. The CDR3 loop spans 15 amino acids. V lost 6 bases, J lost 1 base, and 6 bases stayed unmatched. CDR1 is MDHEN, CDR2 SYDVKM, per germline. DNA of the CDR3: TGTGCCAGCAGGATGACAGGGGGCCCATCCTACGAGCAGTACTTC. Amino acids: CASRMTGGPSYEQYF. Using reference TRBV28 and TRBJ2-7 for the parts outside the CDR3, the full variable domain is DVKVTQSSRYLVKRTGEKVFLECVQDMDHENMFWYRQDPGLGLRLIYFSYDVKMKEKGDIPEGYSVSREKKERFSLILESASTNQTSMYLCASRMTGGPSYEQYFGPGTRLTVT.

The chain couples TRBV5-6 to TRBJ2-2, with a possible D match to TRBD2 (5 bases). V gave up 4 bases and J gave up 6 bases, with 7 bases separating them. This CDR3 comprises 12 residues. CDR1 and CDR2 from the germline V gene are SGHDT and YYEEEE. Here the CDR3 reads CASSTRAGELFF. In DNA, the CDR3 is TGTGCCAGCAGCACGAGGGCCGGGGAGCTGTTTTTT.

This clone has a handful of counts. The chain carries TRBV4-3 and TRBJ2-7; tentatively, D is TRBD2 (5 bases). The length of the CDR3 is 14 residues. The V gene's germline CDR1 is LGHNA and CDR2 YSLEER. Deletions cut 3 bases from V and 1 base from J, with 10 bases between. The CDR3 coding sequence is TGCGCCAGCAGCCAGGCTACTAGTTCCTACGAGCAGTACTTC. Its protein product is CASSQATSSYEQYF.

The CDR3 DNA reads TGTGCCAGCAGCTGGGGGAGGGGGTCCCAAGAGACCCAGTACTTC. It encodes CASSWGRGSQETQYF. The J gene is TRBJ2-5, the V gene TRBV5-6; tentatively, D is TRBD2 (7 bases). V was trimmed by 3 bases and J by 1 base, leaving 13 bases between them. Looked up from germline, CDR1 is SGHDT and CDR2 is YYEEEE. The CDR3 runs 15 residues.

V and J are TRBV7-3 and TRBJ2-2, with D tentatively TRBD1 (5 bases). The CDR3 sequence is 15 residues long. Germline CDR1 SGHTA, CDR2 FQGTGA. V gave up 7 bases and J gave up 4 bases, with 16 bases separating them. The CDR3 loop is CASTTSGAGTGELFF. The CDR3 nucleotides read TGTGCCAGCACGACCAGTGGGGCCGGCACCGGGGAGCTGTTTTTT.

On this clone: This specimen includes other DNA sequences encoding the same CDR3. The CDR3 reads CASSFQGNTEAFF. The CDR3 DNA is TGTGCCAGCAGTTTCCAGGGCAACACTGAAGCTTTCTTT. The rearrangement uses TRBV11-2 and TRBJ1-1; D may be TRBD1 (5 bases). This CDR3 is built from 13 residues. Trimming took 6 bases from V and 2 from J, leaving 10 bases between them. CDR1 SGHAT and CDR2 FQNNGV come from the germline V gene.

This chain links TRBV5-6 with TRBJ2-2, with D maybe TRBD2 (6 bases). The CDR3 has 16 residues. V gave up 0 bases and J gave up 3 bases, with 12 bases separating them. The germline V gene encodes CDR1 SGHDT and CDR2 YYEEEE. The CDR3 is CASSLEPSADTGELFF. CDR3 DNA: TGTGCCAGCAGCTTGGAACCTAGCGCAGACACCGGGGAGCTGTTTTTT.

The chain carries TRBV29-1 and TRBJ1-1; D is uncertain. Germline V gives CDR1 SQVTM, CDR2 ANQGSEA. Trimming cost V 7 bases and J 8 bases, with 11 bases left between them. This CDR3 comprises 10 residues. The CDR3 nucleotides read TGCAGCGCCATACTTACCGAAGCTTTCTTT. This encodes CSAILTEAFF. The full variable domain, with the rest looked up from reference TRBV29-1 and TRBJ1-1, is SAVISQKPSRDICQRGTSLTIQCQVDSQVTMMFWYRQQPGQSLTLIATANQGSEATYESGFVIDKFPISRPNLTFSTLTVSNMSPEDSSIYLCSAILTEAFFGQGTRLTVV.

The rearrangement uses TRBV28 and TRBJ1-1; D possibly corresponds to TRBD1 (6 bases). V was clipped by 7 bases and J by 10 bases, with 16 bases between them. The CDR3 has 12 residues. Germline lookup yields CDR1 MDHEN and CDR2 SYDVKM. CDR3 bases: TGTGCCAGCATTATCAGGGGATCGGGAGCTTTCTTT. This translates into CASIIRGSGAFF.

The CDR3 DNA is TGTGCCACCAGCAGAGCCCCAGGGGAATTGTCTGAAGCTTTCTTT. Amino acids: CATSRAPGELSEAFF. The chain carries TRBV15 and TRBJ1-1; TRBD1 might be the D (6 bases). Germline V gene sequence: CDR1 LNHNV, CDR2 YYDKDF (reference sequence). V was trimmed by 1 base and J by 6 bases, leaving 15 bases between them. The CDR3 is made up of 15 amino acids.

The DNA for the CDR3 is TGTGCCATCAGTGGGATTACAGGGTTGGGTGAGCAGTTCTTC. It translates to CAISGITGLGEQFF. The V and J genes are TRBV10-3 and TRBJ2-1; a possible D gene is TRBD1 (6 bases). The CDR3 spans 14 residues. Trimming left V 4 bases short and J 9 bases short, with 16 bases between. The germline gives CDR1 ENHRY, CDR2 SYGVKD.

This chain links TRBV19 with TRBJ2-2; 7 nucleotides match TRBD2. CDR3 length: 16 amino acids. Germline V gene lookup returns CDR1 LNHDA and CDR2 SQIVND (reference sequence). V was pared by 8 bases and J by 3 bases, with 12 bases of the junction left unmatched. The CDR3 loop reads CASLLSGLADTGELFF. The CDR3 DNA sequence: TGTGCCAGTCTTCTATCGGGGCTAGCGGACACCGGGGAGCTGTTTTTT. Filled out from reference TRBV19 and TRBJ2-2, the complete variable domain reads DGGITQSPKYLFRKEGQNVTLSCEQNLNHDAMYWYRQDPGQGLRLIYYSQIVNDFQKGDIAEGYSVSREKKESFPLTVTSAQKNPTAFYLCASLLSGLADTGELFFGEGSRLTVL.

The chain carries TRBV2 and TRBJ2-4; D may be TRBD1 (5 bases). The germline CDR1 and CDR2 sequences are SNHLY and FYNNEI. The length of the CDR3 is 16 residues. With 4 bases removed from V and 0 bases from J, the gap between germline ends came to 13 bases. The CDR3 DNA sequence: TGTGCCAGCAGTGCCCTAGGGGTGGTAGCCAAAAACATTCAGTACTTC. Protein product: CASSALGVVAKNIQYF.

This CDR3 reads CASRGTGIEAFF. The DNA for the CDR3 is TGTGCCAGTAGAGGGACAGGGATTGAAGCTTTCTTT. The chain recombines TRBV19 with TRBJ1-1; 9 bases line up with TRBD1. CDR1 is LNHDA, CDR2 SQIVND, per germline (reference sequence). The trim removed 6 bases at V and 7 bases at J, leaving 3 bases unmatched. The CDR3 is 12 amino acids.

The chain carries TRBV15 and TRBJ2-1, with TRBD1 matching over 8 bases. This CDR3 region has 15 residues. V shed 1 base and J 5 bases; nucleotides not matched to a gene: 4. The V gene's germline CDR1 is LNHNV and CDR2 YYDKDF (reference sequence). The CDR3 DNA is TGTGCCACCAGCAGAGGAACAGGGGGTAACAATGAGCAGTTCTTC. Translated, it gives CATSRGTGGNNEQFF.